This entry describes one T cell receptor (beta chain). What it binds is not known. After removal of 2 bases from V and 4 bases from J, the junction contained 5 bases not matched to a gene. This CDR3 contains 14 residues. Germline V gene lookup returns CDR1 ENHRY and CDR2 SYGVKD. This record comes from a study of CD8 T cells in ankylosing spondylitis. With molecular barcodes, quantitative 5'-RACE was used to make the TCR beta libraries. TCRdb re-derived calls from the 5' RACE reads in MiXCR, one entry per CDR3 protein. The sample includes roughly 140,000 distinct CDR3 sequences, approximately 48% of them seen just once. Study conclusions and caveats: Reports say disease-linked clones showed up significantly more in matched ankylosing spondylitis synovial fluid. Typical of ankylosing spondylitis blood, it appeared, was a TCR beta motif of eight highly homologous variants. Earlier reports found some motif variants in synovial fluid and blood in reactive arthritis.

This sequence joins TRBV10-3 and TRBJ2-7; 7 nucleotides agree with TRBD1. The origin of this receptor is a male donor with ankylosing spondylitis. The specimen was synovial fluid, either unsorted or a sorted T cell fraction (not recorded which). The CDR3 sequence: CAISEGTAYYEQYF. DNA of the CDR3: TGTGCCATCAGTGAGGGGACAGCCTATTACGAGCAGTACTTC.